Following are 6 T cell receptor beta chains from one sample sequenced in a study of blood T cell repertoires in COVID-19. Only in-frame clones appear in the TCRdb table, and some are missing; sequencing was by immunoSEQ multiplex PCR. The data contain 150,000 to 200,000 clones, approximately 95% of them singletons. The material sequenced was peripheral blood. Receptors originate from a woman between 55 and 75 years old with COVID-19, enrolled during active disease.

As DNA, the CDR3 is TGTGCCTGGAGTGTGCAGGGTCCTGGCGGCTACACCTTC. Translating it yields CAWSVQGPGGYTF. The chain has TRBV30 and TRBJ1-2; maybe TRBD1 (5 bases). CDR1 is GTSNPN, CDR2 SVGIG, per germline (reference sequence). The CDR3 spans 13 residues. Trimming took 0 bases from V and 8 from J, leaving 13 bases between them.

This chain connects TRBV7-2 to TRBJ2-1; 8 bases are a match to TRBD2. The junction had 9 bases not matched to a gene; V was cut back by 1 base and J by 1 base. Germline assignment: CDR1 SGHTA and CDR2 FQGNSA. The CDR3 loop spans 18 amino acids. This chain's CDR3 is CASSLGSSSGLSYNEQFF. The CDR3 bases are TGTGCCAGCAGCTTAGGATCCTCTAGCGGGCTATCCTACAATGAGCAGTTCTTC.

The chain joins TRBV6-6 to TRBJ1-5; TRBD1 might be the D (5 bases). V was clipped by 5 bases and J by 6 bases, with 17 bases between them. CDR3 length equals 15 residues. Per the germline V gene, CDR1 is MNHNY and CDR2 is SVGAGI (reference sequence). CDR3 loop: CASSPPPQGAQPQHF. The DNA of the CDR3 is TGTGCCAGCAGTCCCCCTCCCCAGGGCGCTCAGCCCCAGCATTTT.

The rearrangement links TRBV7-8 to TRBJ2-6, with D hard to call. The CDR3 contains 13 residues. V was cut by 0 bases and J by 11 bases, with 8 bases left in between. Germline assignment: CDR1 SGHVS and CDR2 FQNEAQ. Written as DNA, the CDR3 is TGTGCCAGCAGCTTAGCAGGTCAGGACGTCCTGACTTTC. Protein: CASSLAGQDVLTF.

The V gene is TRBV6-4, the J gene TRBJ2-1, with 12 nucleotides matching TRBD2. With V trimmed by 4 bases and J by 7 bases, 8 bases remained unmatched. CDR3 length: 16 residues. Germline lookup yields CDR1 MRHNA and CDR2 SNTAGT. The CDR3 sequence: CASSGAASGGGNEQFF. CDR3 bases: TGTGCCAGCAGTGGAGCTGCTAGCGGGGGGGGAAATGAGCAGTTCTTC.

CDR3: CASSPTGGTEAFF. As DNA, the CDR3 is TGTGCCAGCAGCCCCACAGGGGGCACTGAAGCTTTCTTT. This chain connects TRBV14 to TRBJ1-1, with TRBD1 identical over 8 bases. The CDR3 is made up of 13 amino acids. The germline CDR1 and CDR2 sequences are SGHDN and FVKESK. After removal of 4 bases from V and 4 bases from J, the junction contained 2 bases not matched to a gene.